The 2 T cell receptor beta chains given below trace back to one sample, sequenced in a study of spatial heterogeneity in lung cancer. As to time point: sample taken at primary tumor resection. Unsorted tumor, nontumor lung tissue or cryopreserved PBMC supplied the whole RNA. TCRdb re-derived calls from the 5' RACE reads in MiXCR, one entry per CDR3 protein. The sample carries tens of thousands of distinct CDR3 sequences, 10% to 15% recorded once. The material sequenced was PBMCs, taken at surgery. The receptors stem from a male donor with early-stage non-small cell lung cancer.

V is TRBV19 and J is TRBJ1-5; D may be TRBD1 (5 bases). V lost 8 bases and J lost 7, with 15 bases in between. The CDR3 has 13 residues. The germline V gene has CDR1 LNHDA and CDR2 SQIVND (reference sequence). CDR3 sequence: CASSPREGQPQHF. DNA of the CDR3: TGTGCCAGTTCCCCCAGGGAGGGACAGCCCCAGCATTTT.

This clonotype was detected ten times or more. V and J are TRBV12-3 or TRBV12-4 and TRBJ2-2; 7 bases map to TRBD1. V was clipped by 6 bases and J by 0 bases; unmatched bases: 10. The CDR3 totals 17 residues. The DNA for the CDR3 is TGTGCCAGCAGGCCAGTACAGGGGCCTCCGAACACCGGGGAGCTGTTTTTT. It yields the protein CASRPVQGPPNTGELFF.